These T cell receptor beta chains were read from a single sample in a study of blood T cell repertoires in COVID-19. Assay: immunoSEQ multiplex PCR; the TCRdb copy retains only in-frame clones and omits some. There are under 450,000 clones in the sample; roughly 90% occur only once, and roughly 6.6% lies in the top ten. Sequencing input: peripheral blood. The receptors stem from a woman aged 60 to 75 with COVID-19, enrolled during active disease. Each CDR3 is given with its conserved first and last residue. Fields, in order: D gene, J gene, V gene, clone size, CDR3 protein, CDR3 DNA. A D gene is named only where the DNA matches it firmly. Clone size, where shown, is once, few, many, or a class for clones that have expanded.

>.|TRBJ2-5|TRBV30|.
CAWSVIGALGTQYF
TGTGCCTGGAGTGTAATTGGGGCCTTAGGGACCCAGTACTTC
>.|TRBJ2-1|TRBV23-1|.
CASSQGEPKGYNEQFF
TGCGCCAGCAGTCAAGGGGAGCCTAAGGGCTACAATGAGCAGTTCTTC
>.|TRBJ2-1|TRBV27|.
CASSLLDSSYNEQFF
TGTGCCAGCAGTTTACTCGATAGCTCCTACAATGAGCAGTTCTTC
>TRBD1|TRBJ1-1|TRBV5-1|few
CASSSRPGGRVTEAFF
TGCGCCAGCAGCTCACGCCCAGGGGGTCGGGTCACTGAAGCTTTCTTT
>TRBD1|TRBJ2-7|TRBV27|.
CASSRRQGPSYEQYF
TGTGCCAGCAGCCGCAGACAGGGGCCCTCCTACGAGCAGTACTTC
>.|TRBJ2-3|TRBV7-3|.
CASSPDRSADTQYF
TGTGCCAGCAGCCCCGATCGGAGTGCAGATACGCAGTATTTT
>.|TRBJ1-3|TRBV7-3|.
CASSPGGSNTIYF
TGTGCCAGCAGCCCGGGAGGCTCCAACACCATATATTTT
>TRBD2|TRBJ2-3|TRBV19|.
CASSTSSGGLTDTQYF
TGTGCCAGTAGTACCTCTAGCGGGGGGCTCACAGATACGCAGTATTTT
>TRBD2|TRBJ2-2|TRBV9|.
CASSSATSGVYRIGELFF
TGTGCCAGCAGCTCAGCGACTAGCGGGGTATATCGGATTGGGGAGCTGTTTTTT
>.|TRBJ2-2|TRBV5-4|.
CASSPQTTFTGELFF
TGTGCCAGCAGCCCCCAAACGACTTTTACCGGGGAGCTGTTTTTT
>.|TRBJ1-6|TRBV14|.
CASSPQGFSYNSPLHF
TGTGCCAGCAGCCCTCAGGGGTTTTCCTATAATTCACCCCTCCACTTT
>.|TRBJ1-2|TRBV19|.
CASSTRRQSPNYGYTF
TGTGCCAGTAGTACACGTCGACAGAGTCCTAACTATGGCTACACCTTC
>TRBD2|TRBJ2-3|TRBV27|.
CASSPGTGRWTSGGGLNTDTQYF
TGTGCCAGCAGTCCAGGGACAGGGCGCTGGACTAGCGGGGGGGGACTTAACACAGATACGCAGTATTTT
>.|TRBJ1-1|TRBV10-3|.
CAISGTGATEAFF
TGTGCCATCAGTGGTACAGGTGCCACTGAAGCTTTCTTT
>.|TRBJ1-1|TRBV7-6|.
CASSLIIGDTEAFF
TGTGCCAGCAGCTTGATAATAGGAGACACTGAAGCTTTCTTT
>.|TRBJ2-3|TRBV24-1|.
CATPWAGTDTQYF
TGTGCCACCCCCTGGGCTGGCACAGATACGCAGTATTTT
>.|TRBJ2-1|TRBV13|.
CASSSEGSNEQFF
TGTGCCAGCAGCTCAGAGGGCTCCAATGAGCAGTTCTTC
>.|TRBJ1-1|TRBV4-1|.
CASSQGVQGPNTEAFF
TGCGCCAGCAGCCAAGGGGTTCAGGGCCCGAACACTGAAGCTTTCTTT
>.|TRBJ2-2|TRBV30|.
CAWSVFGGTTGELFF
TGTGCCTGGAGTGTTTTCGGCGGAACCACCGGGGAGCTGTTTTTT
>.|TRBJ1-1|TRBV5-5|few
CASSVDVNTEAFF
TGTGCCAGCAGCGTAGATGTGAACACTGAAGCTTTCTTT
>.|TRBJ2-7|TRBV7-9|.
CASSSITGSFSYEQYF
TGTGCCAGCAGCTCAATCACAGGGTCGTTCTCCTACGAGCAGTACTTC
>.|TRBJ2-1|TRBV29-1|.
CSAGVLDNEQFF
TGCAGCGCCGGGGTCCTCGACAATGAGCAGTTCTTC
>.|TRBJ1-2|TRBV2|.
CASDRREMYTF
TGTGCCAGCGACCGACGGGAGATGTACACCTTC
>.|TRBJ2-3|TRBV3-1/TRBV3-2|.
CASSQVGWGGTDTQYF
TGTGCCAGCAGCCAAGTCGGCTGGGGGGGCACAGATACGCAGTATTTT
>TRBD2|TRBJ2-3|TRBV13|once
CASSPRPERGLSTDTQYF
TGTGCCAGCAGCCCCCGCCCGGAGCGGGGGCTCAGCACAGATACGCAGTATTTT
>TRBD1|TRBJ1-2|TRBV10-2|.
CASSPDRSSYGYTF
TGCGCCAGCAGTCCGGACAGGTCTAGCTATGGCTACACCTTC
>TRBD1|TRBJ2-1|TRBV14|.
CASSQYRGTGNEQFF
TGTGCCAGCAGTCAATACAGGGGGACGGGGAATGAGCAGTTCTTC
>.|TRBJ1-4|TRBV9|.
CASSVEAGSLGNEKLFF
TGTGCCAGCAGCGTAGAGGCAGGCTCTTTGGGTAATGAAAAACTGTTTTTT
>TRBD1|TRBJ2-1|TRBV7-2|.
CASSLATGYRDEQFF
TGTGCCAGCAGCTTAGCGACAGGGTACCGGGATGAGCAGTTCTTC
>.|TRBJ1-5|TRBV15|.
CATSRLGGGLVNQPQHF
TGTGCCACCAGCAGGTTAGGGGGAGGGTTGGTCAATCAGCCCCAGCATTTT
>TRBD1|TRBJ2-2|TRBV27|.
CASSPLQGYGELFF
TGTGCCAGCAGCCCTTTACAGGGGTATGGGGAGCTGTTTTTT
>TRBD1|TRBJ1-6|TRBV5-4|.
CASSLGPGQGSPLHF
TGTGCCAGCAGCTTGGGACCGGGACAGGGTAGTCCCCTCCACTTT
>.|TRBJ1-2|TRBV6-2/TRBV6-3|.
CASSYSSTEVGYTF
TGTGCCAGCAGTTACTCGTCGACTGAGGTGGGCTACACCTTC